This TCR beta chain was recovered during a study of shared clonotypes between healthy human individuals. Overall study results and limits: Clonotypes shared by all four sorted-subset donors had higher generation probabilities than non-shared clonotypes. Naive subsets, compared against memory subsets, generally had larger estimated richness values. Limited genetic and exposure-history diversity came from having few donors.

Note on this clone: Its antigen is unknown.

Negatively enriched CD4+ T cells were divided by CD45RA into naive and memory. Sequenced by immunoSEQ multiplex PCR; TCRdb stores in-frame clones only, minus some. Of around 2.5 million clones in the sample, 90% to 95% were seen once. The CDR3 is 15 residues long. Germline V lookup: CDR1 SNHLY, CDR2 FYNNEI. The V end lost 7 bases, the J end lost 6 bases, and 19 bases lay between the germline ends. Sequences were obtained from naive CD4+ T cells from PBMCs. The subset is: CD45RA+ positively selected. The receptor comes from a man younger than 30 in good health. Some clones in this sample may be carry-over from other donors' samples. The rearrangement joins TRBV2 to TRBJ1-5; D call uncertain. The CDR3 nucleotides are TGTGCCAGCACCCTGGCCGTGGGTGGGCTTCAGCCCCAGCATTTT. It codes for CASTLAVGGLQPQHF.